The 16 T cell receptor beta chains in this list originate from one sample, sequenced in a study of blood T cell repertoires in COVID-19. Assay: immunoSEQ multiplex PCR; the TCRdb copy retains only in-frame clones and omits some. The table has approximately 70,000 clones, just over 70% seen once. The sample taken for sequencing was PBMCs or T cells enriched from blood (not recorded which). The receptors were sampled from a woman between 55 and 75 years old who had been exposed to COVID-19.

The V call is TRBV5-8, the J call TRBJ1-5; D uncertain. The V gene lost 0 bases and the J gene lost 3 bases, with 10 bases spanning the gap. This CDR3 has 15 amino acids. Germline V gene data show CDR1 as SGHTS and CDR2 as YDEGEE. CDR3 nucleotide sequence: TGTGCCAGCAGCTTGGAACAGCTACTCAATCAGCCCCAGCATTTT. Protein product: CASSLEQLLNQPQHF.

The J gene is TRBJ2-1, the V gene TRBV19, with D unclear. Trimming pared 6 bases from V and 0 bases from J, leaving 15 bases between. There are 16 residues in the CDR3. The germline gives CDR1 LNHDA, CDR2 SQIVND (reference sequence). CDR3 loop: CASSRNLVSSYNEQFF. The CDR3 region has the DNA TGTGCCAGTAGCCGTAACCTGGTTAGCTCCTACAATGAGCAGTTCTTC.

This clone was counted between two and nine times. The V gene is TRBV19, the J gene TRBJ1-2; D might be TRBD1 (5 bases). CDR3 length equals 15 residues. V dropped 0 bases and J dropped 4 bases, with 12 bases sitting between them. The germline gives CDR1 LNHDA, CDR2 SQIVND (reference sequence). As DNA, the CDR3 is TGTGCCAGTAGTATAGAGAGGGACTCCTTCTATGGCTACACCTTC. Translating gives CASSIERDSFYGYTF. The variable domain in full, with the rest retrieved from reference TRBV19 and TRBJ1-2, is DGGITQSPKYLFRKEGQNVTLSCEQNLNHDAMYWYRQDPGQGLRLIYYSQIVNDFQKGDIAEGYSVSREKKESFPLTVTSAQKNPTAFYLCASSIERDSFYGYTFGSGTRLTVV.

The gene calls are TRBV28 and TRBJ1-2; 8 bases fit TRBD1. V shed 4 bases, J shed 8 bases, and the junction held 6 bases outside the gene matches. Germline assignment: CDR1 MDHEN and CDR2 SYDVKM. The CDR3 has 13 amino acids. The chain's CDR3 is CASSSIDRGGYTF. The DNA for the CDR3 is TGTGCCAGCAGTTCCATCGACAGGGGCGGCTACACCTTC.

The chain is built from TRBV6-5 and TRBJ2-3; possible D gene TRBD1, 5 bases. Germline CDR1 and CDR2: MNHEY and SVGAGI. The CDR3 has 14 residues. V lost 2 bases, J lost 1 base, and 7 bases lay in between. CDR3 loop: CASSYRGGTDTQYF. The DNA of the CDR3 is TGTGCCAGCAGTTACAGGGGTGGCACAGATACGCAGTATTTT.

The chain employs TRBV28 and TRBJ2-3, with 13 bases lining up with TRBD2. CDR1 and CDR2 from the germline V gene are MDHEN and SYDVKM. This CDR3 comprises 16 residues. J gave up 6 bases and V 5 bases, and 8 bases lay outside the gene matches. The CDR3 sequence is CASSPTSGGASDTQYF. In nucleotides, the CDR3 is TGTGCCAGCAGTCCAACTAGCGGGGGGGCATCGGATACGCAGTATTTT.

The chain's CDR3 is CSVDGLAGSSSYNEQFF. DNA for the CDR3: TGCAGCGTCGACGGACTAGCGGGATCGTCCTCCTACAATGAGCAGTTCTTC. The J gene is TRBJ2-1, the V gene TRBV29-1; 12 bases line up with TRBD2. Losses at the gene ends were 6 bases for V and 0 bases for J; bases not matched to a gene: 9. The CDR3 is made up of 17 amino acids. Germline V gene lookup returns CDR1 SQVTM and CDR2 ANQGSEA.

This clone was observed a handful of times. As DNA, the CDR3 is TGTGCCACCAGTGATCGGGTAGCGGTCAGCTCCTACAATGAGCAGTTCTTC. It yields the protein CATSDRVAVSSYNEQFF. The V call is TRBV24-1, the J call TRBJ2-1, with a tentative D call TRBD2 (6 bases). The CDR3 is 17 residues long. Germline V gene sequence: CDR1 KGHDR, CDR2 SFDVKD. Between the trimmed V and J ends, which lost 3 bases and 0 bases, there was a span of 14 bases.

The V call is TRBV7-8, the J call TRBJ1-2; D gene uncertain. The V gene's germline CDR1 is SGHVS and CDR2 FQNEAQ. The CDR3 totals 15 residues. Trimming stripped 5 bases from V and 8 bases from J, with 21 bases between. Written as DNA, the CDR3 is TGTGCCAGCAGCCATCGACGGCTAGAGTCGGGGGGCTACACCTTC. Amino acids: CASSHRRLESGGYTF.

This clone was seen just once. The V gene is TRBV6-4, the J gene TRBJ2-1, with 9 bases that match TRBD2. There are 15 residues in the CDR3. Per germline, CDR1 MRHNA and CDR2 SNTAGT. J lost 9 bases, V lost 2 bases, and 8 bases had no gene match. The CDR3 sequence is CASSDPQRGASEQFF. The CDR3 nucleotides read TGTGCCAGCAGTGACCCCCAGCGGGGGGCCAGTGAGCAGTTCTTC.

The chain is built from TRBV15 and TRBJ1-3, with TRBD1 matching 7 bases. Germline V gene lookup returns CDR1 LNHNV and CDR2 YYDKDF (reference sequence). There are 14 residues in the CDR3. The junction had 10 bases not matched to a gene; V was cut back by 10 bases and J by 4 bases. As DNA, the CDR3 is TGTGCCATGCCCAGGGGGGCCCACGGAAACACCATATATTTT. Translated: CAMPRGAHGNTIYF.

This rearrangement joins TRBV18 to TRBJ2-7, with 9 bases matching TRBD2. This CDR3 spans 15 amino acids. The J segment lost 0 bases and the V segment lost 3 bases, leaving 3 bases of the junction unmatched. Germline values: CDR1 KGHSH, CDR2 LQKENI. CDR3 residues: CASSPSGGSSYEQYF. CDR3 nucleotides: TGTGCCAGCTCACCTAGCGGGGGAAGCTCCTACGAGCAGTACTTC.

This chain links TRBV28 with TRBJ1-1, with D possibly TRBD1 on 6 matching bases. Germline V lookup: CDR1 MDHEN, CDR2 SYDVKM. V gave up 6 bases and J gave up 11 bases, with 19 bases separating them. The CDR3 loop spans 13 amino acids. CDR3 protein: CASSLKQGWYAFF. DNA of the CDR3: TGTGCCAGCAGCCTGAAACAGGGCTGGTATGCTTTCTTT.

This clone was counted once. The chain is built from TRBV6-2 or TRBV6-3 and TRBJ2-1; 7 nucleotides align to TRBD2. The CDR3 covers 15 residues. Germline CDR1 MNHEY, CDR2 SVGEGT. The V segment lost 0 bases and the J segment 4 bases; nucleotides outside the gene matches: 3. The CDR3 DNA sequence: TGTGCCAGCAGTTACTCGCGGGGGAGTTACAATGAGCAGTTCTTC. Protein product: CASSYSRGSYNEQFF.

The rearrangement uses TRBV24-1 and TRBJ2-3; TRBD2 matches 12 bases. There are 14 residues in the CDR3. Germline assignment: CDR1 KGHDR and CDR2 SFDVKD. The V segment lost 9 bases and the J segment 0 bases; nucleotides outside the gene matches: 0. In DNA form, the CDR3 reads TGTGCCACCGGACTAGCGGGGAGCACAGATACGCAGTATTTT. This encodes CATGLAGSTDTQYF.

By share, this clone counts as medium-sized. The V and J genes are TRBV27 and TRBJ2-1, with TRBD1 matching over 7 bases. In germline, CDR1 is MNHEY, CDR2 SMNVEV (reference sequence). This CDR3 spans 17 amino acids. The trim removed 0 bases at V and 5 bases at J, leaving 10 bases unmatched. CDR3 loop: CASSLSLDRLMNNEQFF. The CDR3 DNA reads TGTGCCAGCAGTTTATCCCTGGACAGGTTGATGAACAATGAGCAGTTCTTC.